These 27 T cell receptor beta chains originate from one sample sequenced in a study of T-cell memory formation after mild COVID-19 (dated by TCRdb to the early 2020s). The receptor library was made with 5' RACE. Sequencing was carried out with an Illumina NovaSeq 6000. In-frame beta chains were kept once TCRdb had trimmed the public reads at Q25 with fastp and called clones with MiXCR. Under each unique CDR3 protein, matching rows form one entry showing the most common genes and DNA. The sample table contains 140,000 or so distinct CDR3 sequences; only one count was recorded for more than 13% of them. In total, the top ten clones hold around 27% of the sample. Sequencing input: PBMCs or a T cell subset sorted from them (not recorded which). The receptors were gathered from an adult woman who had mild COVID-19 (a few samples of this study predate the infection). The sample titles of this study are shuffled in the database, so cell type and time point are left out; the donor was told from shared clones.

The chain joins TRBV10-3 to TRBJ2-1, with TRBD2 identical over 9 bases. This CDR3 spans 17 amino acids. In germline, CDR1 is ENHRY, CDR2 SYGVKD. V dropped 2 bases and J dropped 12; count of bases not matched to a gene: 17. DNA of the CDR3: TGTGCCATCAGTGAGGCGACCGGGACTAGCCCCCTTTTAGTGCAGTTCTTC. This encodes CAISEATGTSPLLVQFF.

This clonotype has just a few counts. This chain uses TRBV20-1 with TRBJ1-5; a weak D match, TRBD1 (5 bases). The CDR3 is made up of 13 amino acids. V gave up 0 bases and J gave up 5 bases, with 8 bases separating them. Looked up from germline, CDR1 is DFQATT and CDR2 is SNEGSKA (reference sequence). The CDR3 reads CSARELGDQPQHF. CDR3 coding DNA: TGCAGTGCTAGAGAACTAGGGGATCAGCCCCAGCATTTT.

V is TRBV4-3 and J is TRBJ1-1; 11 nucleotides agree with TRBD1. Germline V lookup: CDR1 LGHNA, CDR2 YSLEER. The trim removed 2 bases at V and 4 bases at J, leaving 6 bases unmatched. This CDR3 region has 16 residues. This CDR3 is CASSQTPGQGVTEAFF. In nucleotides, the CDR3 is TGCGCCAGCAGCCAAACACCGGGACAGGGGGTCACTGAAGCTTTCTTT.

This clonotype was recorded a few times. The chain carries TRBV28 and TRBJ2-5; 7 positions match TRBD1. Trimming removed 1 base from V and 2 bases from J; junction bases left unmatched: 10. There are 17 residues in the CDR3. CDR1 is MDHEN, CDR2 SYDVKM, per germline. CDR3 protein: CASSLLVIGRGQETQYF. CDR3 DNA: TGTGCCAGCAGTTTATTGGTTATCGGCAGGGGGCAAGAGACCCAGTACTTC.

This clonotype has at least ten counts. The chain joins TRBV12-3 or TRBV12-4 to TRBJ2-7; 7 nucleotides agree with TRBD2. J lost 5 bases, V lost 3 bases, and 7 bases had no gene match. The CDR3 loop spans 14 amino acids. The CDR3 region is CASSFGGGSDEQYF. In nucleotides, the CDR3 is TGTGCCAGCAGTTTTGGGGGAGGGAGCGACGAGCAGTACTTC.

This chain uses TRBV5-1 with TRBJ2-3, with 11 positions matching TRBD2. Germline lookup yields CDR1 SGHRS and CDR2 YFSETQ. The CDR3 is 17 residues long. The V and J ends lost 4 bases and 2 bases, in that order; junction bases with no gene match: 9. The DNA for the CDR3 is TGCGCCAGCAGCCGATCGGCTAGCGGGGGGAACACAGATACGCAGTATTTT. It specifies CASSRSASGGNTDTQYF.

This clonotype was seen a few times. This chain uses TRBV12-3 or TRBV12-4 with TRBJ2-1, with D uncertain. The CDR3 length is 13 residues. The V end lost 2 bases, the J end lost 8 bases, and 10 bases lay between the germline ends. CDR3 residues: CASSLSFRDEQFF. CDR3 coding DNA: TGTGCCAGCAGTTTAAGCTTCCGGGATGAGCAGTTCTTC.

The J gene is TRBJ2-1, the V gene TRBV12-5; possibly TRBD1 or TRBD2 for D (6 bases each). Germline lookup yields CDR1 LGHNT and CDR2 FRNRAP. The ends were cut back, 3 bases at V and 8 bases at J, with 17 bases in the middle. The CDR3 extends over 15 amino acids. The CDR3 nucleotides are TGTGCTAGTGGTTTCGATGAGGGGGGTTGGGATGAGCAGTTCTTC. As protein: CASGFDEGGWDEQFF.

A few counts support this clonotype. This chain uses TRBV29-1 with TRBJ2-3; D is unresolved. The CDR3 runs to 11 residues. The germline CDR1 and CDR2 sequences are SQVTM and ANQGSEA. V gave up 1 base and J gave up 4 bases, with 3 bases separating them. The CDR3 DNA reads TGCAGCGTTGAAGCCCCAGATACGCAGTATTTT. Encoded protein: CSVEAPDTQYF.

This chain joins TRBV30 and TRBJ2-4; D is unresolved. The V end was cut by 2 bases, the J end by 5 bases, with 10 bases between. CDR1 is GTSNPN, CDR2 SVGIG, per germline (reference sequence). This CDR3 is 13 amino acids long. The CDR3 spells CAWSLGNENIQYF. The DNA of the CDR3 is TGTGCCTGGAGTTTAGGGAACGAAAACATTCAGTACTTC.

The V and J genes are TRBV12-3 or TRBV12-4 and TRBJ1-1; unclear D gene. The CDR3 runs to 13 residues. V was clipped by 6 bases and J by 7 bases, with 15 bases between them. The chain's CDR3 is CASRPDHGIEAFF. The CDR3 coding sequence is TGTGCCAGCAGACCGGACCATGGGATTGAAGCTTTCTTT.

The chain recombines TRBV18 with TRBJ2-7; 9 bases match TRBD1. CDR3 length: 16 residues. V trimming: 2 bases; J trimming: 2 bases; junction bases outside the gene matches: 7. Germline lookup yields CDR1 KGHSH and CDR2 LQKENI. The CDR3 DNA follows: TGTGCCAGCTCACCAATGCAGACAGGGGGAGCCTACGAGCAGTACTTC. It is translated as CASSPMQTGGAYEQYF. Variable domain in full (rest from reference TRBV18 and TRBJ2-7): NAGVMQNPRHLVRRRGQEARLRCSPMKGHSHVYWYRQLPEEGLKFMVYLQKENIIDESGMPKERFSAEFPKEGPSILRIQQVVRGDSAAYFCASSPMQTGGAYEQYFGPGTRLTVT.

This clonotype occurred a few times. This rearrangement joins TRBV27 to TRBJ2-1; D is unclear. CDR1 is MNHEY, CDR2 SMNVEV, per germline (reference sequence). There are 14 residues in the CDR3. V dropped 8 bases and J dropped 2 bases, with 13 bases sitting between them. The DNA of the CDR3 is TGTGCCAGCTGTCCCATTGGGCCCTACAATGAGCAGTTCTTC. It encodes CASCPIGPYNEQFF.

In its sample, this clonotype was seen a few times. The chain is built from TRBV11-2 and TRBJ2-3; 10 bases are a match to TRBD1. This CDR3 comprises 19 residues. Germline values: CDR1 SGHAT, CDR2 FQNNGV. V was pared by 3 bases and J by 0 bases, with 12 bases of the junction left unmatched. CDR3: CASSFTLGQGHSSTDTQYF. CDR3 nucleotide sequence: TGTGCCAGCAGCTTTACTCTGGGACAGGGGCACTCTAGCACAGATACGCAGTATTTT.

This sequence joins TRBV7-6 and TRBJ2-7; D remains ambiguous. Deletions cut 2 bases from V and 3 bases from J, with 8 bases between. The CDR3 sequence is 13 residues long. Germline lookup yields CDR1 SGHVS and CDR2 FNYEAQ. CDR3 in amino acids: CASSLHRGYEQYF. CDR3 nucleotide sequence: TGTGCCAGCAGCTTACACAGAGGCTACGAGCAGTACTTC. Based on the CDR3 plus reference TRBV7-6 and TRBJ2-7, the full variable domain is GAGVSQSPRYKVTKRGQDVALRCDPISGHVSLYWYRQALGQGPEFLTYFNYEAQQDKSGLPNDRFSAERPEGSISTLTIQRTEQRDSAMYRCASSLHRGYEQYFGPGTRLTVT.

This clonotype has just a few counts. The V gene is TRBV27, the J gene TRBJ1-1; tentative D call: TRBD1 (5 bases). This CDR3 is built from 14 residues. The ends were cut back, 3 bases at V and 6 bases at J, with 14 bases in the middle. The germline gives CDR1 MNHEY, CDR2 SMNVEV (reference sequence). CDR3 loop: CASSLGGSPAEAFF. The CDR3 nucleotides are TGTGCCAGCAGTTTGGGGGGATCCCCAGCTGAAGCTTTCTTT.

This clonotype has a count of ten or more. The V call is TRBV20-1, the J call TRBJ2-3, with TRBD2 as a possible D gene (6 bases). Trimming removed 2 bases at V and 0 bases at J, with 18 bases between. The CDR3 contains 17 residues. Germline loops: CDR1 DFQATT, CDR2 SNEGSKA (reference sequence). The CDR3 DNA reads TGCAGTGCTAGATCGTCGGCTCTAGCGACTAGCACAGATACGCAGTATTTT. Amino acid sequence: CSARSSALATSTDTQYF.

The V call is TRBV15, the J call TRBJ1-1, with a tentative D call TRBD1 (5 bases). The CDR3 contains 12 residues. Germline-derived CDR1 and CDR2 are LNHNV and YYDKDF (reference sequence). Trimming shortened V by 5 bases and J by 5 bases, and 9 bases separated the two germline ends. The CDR3: CATSGAPTEAFF. In nucleotides, the CDR3 is TGTGCCACCAGCGGGGCCCCTACTGAAGCTTTCTTT.

The gene calls are TRBV5-1 and TRBJ1-1, with D uncertain. The CDR3 contains 14 residues. The germline gives CDR1 SGHRS, CDR2 YFSETQ. V was shortened by 4 bases and J by 5 bases, with 15 bases between the two germline ends. The DNA of the CDR3 is TGCGCCAGCAGCAGGACCTTGGGGTGGACTGAAGCTTTCTTT. This codes for CASSRTLGWTEAFF.

Comments on this clonotype: A read error may produce the germline difference seen at one junction end. DNA of the CDR3: TGCGCCAGCAGCCTGGGGGACAGGTCCTCCGAGCAGTACTTC. Amino acid sequence: CASSLGDRSSEQYF. The chain recombines TRBV5-1 with TRBJ2-7; 8 nucleotides line up with TRBD1. Germline V CDR1 and CDR2: SGHRS, YFSETQ. The CDR3 loop spans 14 amino acids.

The chain joins TRBV4-1 to TRBJ1-2; TRBD1 aligns across 7 bases. The trim removed 4 bases at V and 5 bases at J, leaving 13 bases unmatched. The CDR3 totals 16 residues. Germline V gene lookup returns CDR1 MGHRA and CDR2 YSYEKL. CDR3: CASSLTRTGEGYGYTF. CDR3 nucleotides: TGCGCCAGCAGCCTAACTCGGACAGGCGAGGGGTATGGCTACACCTTC.

This clonotype was seen a handful of times. The chain is built from TRBV7-9 and TRBJ1-2; D unclear. Trimming took 0 bases from V and 8 from J, leaving 13 bases between them. The CDR3 runs 14 residues. Germline V CDR1 and CDR2: SEHNR, FQNEAQ (reference sequence). The DNA of the CDR3 is TGTGCCAGCAGCTTAGCGCATGGGTCGGAGGGCTACACCTTC. Protein product: CASSLAHGSEGYTF. Full variable domain (rest looked up from reference TRBV7-9 and TRBJ1-2): DTGVSQNPRHKITKRGQNVTFRCDPISEHNRLYWYRQTLGQGPEFLTYFQNEAQLEKSRLLSDRFSAERPKGSFSTLEIQRTEQGDSAMYLCASSLAHGSEGYTFGSGTRLTVV.

The J gene is TRBJ1-5, the V gene TRBV4-1; D uncertain. There are 15 residues in the CDR3. V dropped 0 bases and J dropped 4 bases, with 10 bases sitting between them. CDR1 is MGHRA, CDR2 YSYEKL, per germline. CDR3 DNA: TGCGCCAGCAGCCAAGAGGACGAACTGAATCAGCCCCAGCATTTT. Its translation is CASSQEDELNQPQHF.

This clonotype was seen more than once but under ten times. The chain carries TRBV12-3 or TRBV12-4 and TRBJ1-2; unclear D gene. Trimming stripped 5 bases from V and 4 bases from J, with 20 bases between. CDR3 length equals 16 residues. CDR3 DNA: TGTGCCAGCAGTACAAACGGACCCCCATATAGCTATGGCTACACCTTC. Amino acid sequence: CASSTNGPPYSYGYTF.

This clonotype was counted between two and nine times. This chain joins TRBV24-1 and TRBJ2-3; no clear D gene. CDR1 KGHDR and CDR2 SFDVKD come from the germline V gene. Trimming cost V 4 bases and J 0 bases, with 16 bases left between them. The CDR3 runs to 17 residues. Here the CDR3 DNA reads TGTGCCACCAGTGACCCCTATGGCCCGACTAGCACAGATACGCAGTATTTT. Protein product: CATSDPYGPTSTDTQYF.

The genes are TRBV7-3 and TRBJ2-1, with 7 bases fitting TRBD1. The CDR3 loop spans 14 amino acids. The V gene end was trimmed by 2 bases and the J gene end by 5 bases; junction bases not matched to a gene: 3. CDR1 is SGHTA, CDR2 FQGTGA, per germline. The CDR3 DNA reads as TGTGCCAGCAGCTTATTCGACAGGGACAATGAGCAGTTCTTC. Translated, it gives CASSLFDRDNEQFF.

The chain joins TRBV9 to TRBJ2-5, with TRBD2 identical over 7 bases. This CDR3 comprises 12 residues. In germline, CDR1 is SGDLS, CDR2 YYNGEE. V shed 7 bases, J shed 1 base, and the junction held 1 base outside the gene matches. CDR3 DNA sequence: TGTGCCAGCGCGGGAGCCCAAGAGACCCAGTACTTC. Protein sequence: CASAGAQETQYF.